These T cell receptor beta chains were read from a single sample in a study of cytotoxic CD8 clonotypes in ibrutinib-treated CLL. Measured with immunoSEQ multiplex PCR; TCRdb has only the in-frame clones, and not every one. The data contain about 84,000 clones, more than 70% of them singletons. The source material was PBMCs, sampled before ibrutinib treatment. The receptors here all came from a human donor with chronic lymphocytic leukemia. Each CDR3 is given with its conserved first and last residue. The order of the fields is J gene, V gene, clone size, D gene, CDR3 protein, CDR3 DNA. The D gene is left open where the match is weak. Not all rows give a size; the values are once, few, many and, for expanded clones, a class.

j_gene: TRBJ1-2
v_gene: TRBV9
abundance: NA
d_gene: TRBD1
CDR3aa: CASSVQGQGNNGYTF
CDR3nt: TGTGCCAGCAGCGTTCAAGGACAGGGGAATAATGGCTACACCTTC

j_gene: TRBJ1-4
v_gene: TRBV9
abundance: NA
d_gene: NA
CDR3aa: CASSDGGEKLFF
CDR3nt: TGTGCCAGCAGCGACGGAGGCGAAAAACTGTTTTTT

j_gene: TRBJ1-5
v_gene: TRBV28
abundance: NA
d_gene: NA
CDR3aa: CASRGARGNQPQHF
CDR3nt: TGTGCCAGCCGGGGGGCGCGGGGCAATCAGCCCCAGCATTTT

j_gene: TRBJ1-2
v_gene: TRBV29-1
abundance: NA
d_gene: NA
CDR3aa: CSVEDWGNGQRSGYTF
CDR3nt: TGCAGCGTTGAAGATTGGGGAAATGGGCAGAGGAGTGGCTACACCTTC

j_gene: TRBJ2-7
v_gene: TRBV5-8
abundance: NA
d_gene: TRBD1
CDR3aa: CASSLTGGSRTYEQYF
CDR3nt: TGTGCCAGCAGTCTCACAGGGGGCTCTCGCACCTACGAGCAGTACTTC

j_gene: TRBJ2-6
v_gene: TRBV10-1
abundance: NA
d_gene: NA
CDR3aa: CARRGGGQVFSGANVLTF
CDR3nt: TGCGCCCGCCGCGGGGGGGGACAGGTTTTCTCTGGGGCCAACGTCCTGACTTTC

j_gene: TRBJ2-1
v_gene: TRBV19
abundance: NA
d_gene: NA
CDR3aa: CASTPAGSPSYNEQFF
CDR3nt: TGTGCCAGTACCCCCGCCGGGTCCCCATCCTACAATGAGCAGTTCTTC

j_gene: TRBJ2-7
v_gene: TRBV16
abundance: NA
d_gene: NA
CDR3aa: CASSQSKGVYEQYF
CDR3nt: TGTGCCAGCAGCCAATCAAAGGGTGTCTACGAGCAGTACTTC

j_gene: TRBJ1-5
v_gene: TRBV10-1
abundance: NA
d_gene: NA
CDR3aa: CASSEAGNQPQHF
CDR3nt: TGCGCCAGCAGTGAGGCAGGGAATCAGCCCCAGCATTTT

j_gene: TRBJ2-7
v_gene: TRBV10-3
abundance: NA
d_gene: NA
CDR3aa: CAISSGYEQYF
CDR3nt: TGTGCCATCAGTTCGGGCTACGAGCAGTACTTC

j_gene: TRBJ2-7
v_gene: TRBV7-9
abundance: once
d_gene: NA
CDR3aa: CASSDQPRRAGWNYEQYF
CDR3nt: TGTGCCAGCAGCGACCAACCAAGGCGGGCAGGGTGGAACTACGAGCAGTACTTC

j_gene: TRBJ2-3
v_gene: TRBV7-2
abundance: NA
d_gene: TRBD1
CDR3aa: CASSSTGDTQYF
CDR3nt: TGTGCCAGCAGCTCGACAGGGGATACGCAGTATTTT

j_gene: TRBJ2-3
v_gene: TRBV5-1
abundance: NA
d_gene: NA
CDR3aa: CASSARDSTDTQYF
CDR3nt: TGCGCCAGCAGCGCCCGGGACAGCACAGATACGCAGTATTTT

j_gene: TRBJ1-1
v_gene: TRBV9
abundance: NA
d_gene: NA
CDR3aa: CASSVYGDWRGNTEAFF
CDR3nt: TGTGCCAGCAGCGTTTATGGTGACTGGCGGGGGAACACTGAAGCTTTCTTT

j_gene: TRBJ1-1
v_gene: TRBV11-3
abundance: few
d_gene: NA
CDR3aa: CASSLEQNTEAFF
CDR3nt: TGTGCCAGCAGCTTAGAGCAAAACACTGAAGCTTTCTTT

j_gene: TRBJ2-5
v_gene: TRBV7-9
abundance: NA
d_gene: NA
CDR3aa: CASSLTAGKETQYF
CDR3nt: TGTGCCAGCAGTCTCACGGCGGGGAAAGAGACCCAGTACTTC

j_gene: TRBJ2-1
v_gene: TRBV5-1
abundance: NA
d_gene: TRBD2
CDR3aa: CASSLLAGGVNEQFF
CDR3nt: TGCGCCAGCAGCTTACTAGCGGGAGGGGTAAATGAGCAGTTCTTC

j_gene: TRBJ2-7
v_gene: TRBV2
abundance: NA
d_gene: NA
CDR3aa: CATTTQDGRVSSYEQYF
CDR3nt: TGTGCCACGACCACCCAAGACGGCAGGGTGAGCTCCTACGAGCAGTACTTC

j_gene: TRBJ1-5
v_gene: TRBV28
abundance: NA
d_gene: NA
CDR3aa: CASSGRRVDNQPQHF
CDR3nt: TGTGCCAGCAGTGGGAGGAGGGTTGATAATCAGCCCCAGCATTTT

j_gene: TRBJ1-5
v_gene: TRBV7-9
abundance: NA
d_gene: TRBD1
CDR3aa: CASREGQNQPQHF
CDR3nt: TGTGCCAGCAGAGAGGGACAGAATCAGCCCCAGCATTTT

j_gene: TRBJ1-4
v_gene: TRBV5-6
abundance: NA
d_gene: NA
CDR3aa: CASTHLSNEKLFF
CDR3nt: TGTGCCAGCACCCACTTATCCAATGAAAAACTGTTTTTT

j_gene: TRBJ2-7
v_gene: TRBV5-6
abundance: NA
d_gene: NA
CDR3aa: CASSSLTLLYSYEQYF
CDR3nt: TGTGCCAGCAGCAGTCTGACCCTCTTATACTCCTACGAGCAGTACTTC

j_gene: TRBJ2-7
v_gene: TRBV4-1
abundance: NA
d_gene: NA
CDR3aa: CASSQDRRDTQYF
CDR3nt: TGCGCCAGCAGCCAAGATCGGCGGGACACCCAGTACTTC

j_gene: TRBJ2-7
v_gene: TRBV2
abundance: many
d_gene: NA
CDR3aa: CASSPNPASYEQYF
CDR3nt: TGTGCCAGCAGCCCCAACCCAGCTTCCTACGAGCAGTACTTC

j_gene: TRBJ2-2
v_gene: TRBV9
abundance: NA
d_gene: TRBD2
CDR3aa: CASSTRDYNTGELFF
CDR3nt: TGTGCCAGCAGCACCCGGGACTACAACACCGGGGAGCTGTTTTTT

j_gene: TRBJ1-1
v_gene: TRBV7-9
abundance: NA
d_gene: NA
CDR3aa: CASSLSQGVEAFF
CDR3nt: TGTGCCAGCAGCTTATCCCAGGGAGTTGAAGCTTTCTTT

j_gene: TRBJ1-3
v_gene: TRBV28
abundance: NA
d_gene: NA
CDR3aa: CASSKGEGFSGNTIYF
CDR3nt: TGTGCCAGCAGCAAGGGGGAAGGCTTCTCTGGAAACACCATATATTTT

j_gene: TRBJ2-4
v_gene: TRBV29-1
abundance: NA
d_gene: NA
CDR3aa: CSARLVGIQYF
CDR3nt: TGCAGCGCCCGACTCGTGGGTATTCAGTACTTC

j_gene: TRBJ2-7
v_gene: TRBV6-1
abundance: NA
d_gene: NA
CDR3aa: CASSATRGSYEQYF
CDR3nt: TGTGCCAGCAGTGCGACAAGGGGTTCCTACGAGCAGTACTTC

j_gene: TRBJ1-1
v_gene: TRBV25-1
abundance: NA
d_gene: NA
CDR3aa: CASSEFFPGNTEAFF
CDR3nt: TGTGCCAGCAGTGAATTCTTCCCAGGGAACACTGAAGCTTTCTTT

j_gene: TRBJ2-3
v_gene: TRBV6-5
abundance: few
d_gene: NA
CDR3aa: CASSYGGSTDTQYF
CDR3nt: TGTGCCAGCAGTTACGGGGGGTCCACCGATACGCAGTATTTT

j_gene: TRBJ2-7
v_gene: TRBV6-1
abundance: NA
d_gene: NA
CDR3aa: CASTHGAASSYEQYF
CDR3nt: TGTGCCAGCACCCACGGCGCGGCCAGCTCCTACGAGCAGTACTTC

j_gene: TRBJ2-2
v_gene: TRBV10-1
abundance: NA
d_gene: NA
CDR3aa: CASSEFLSGELFF
CDR3nt: TGCGCCAGCAGTGAGTTCTTATCCGGGGAGCTGTTTTTT

j_gene: TRBJ2-1
v_gene: TRBV29-1
abundance: few
d_gene: NA
CDR3aa: CSVAGTTASEQFF
CDR3nt: TGCAGCGTTGCAGGGACAACGGCTTCTGAGCAGTTCTTC

j_gene: TRBJ2-7
v_gene: TRBV7-3
abundance: NA
d_gene: NA
CDR3aa: CASSFQGGPNEQYF
CDR3nt: TGTGCCAGCAGCTTCCAGGGGGGTCCAAACGAGCAGTACTTC

j_gene: TRBJ2-7
v_gene: TRBV5-6
abundance: NA
d_gene: NA
CDR3aa: CASTDREGNEQYF
CDR3nt: TGTGCCAGCACCGACAGGGAGGGTAACGAGCAGTACTTC

j_gene: TRBJ2-7
v_gene: TRBV27
abundance: few
d_gene: NA
CDR3aa: CASSLFSPPHEQYF
CDR3nt: TGTGCCAGCAGTTTATTTTCACCCCCCCACGAGCAGTACTTC

j_gene: TRBJ2-1
v_gene: TRBV28
abundance: once
d_gene: NA
CDR3aa: CASSLRLSGSGAIRQFF
CDR3nt: TGTGCCAGCAGTTTACGGTTGTCTGGGTCGGGGGCAATTCGGCAGTTCTTC

j_gene: TRBJ2-3
v_gene: TRBV4-1
abundance: NA
d_gene: NA
CDR3aa: CASSRGGGNADTQYF
CDR3nt: TGCGCCAGCAGCCGAGGTGGGGGCAACGCAGATACGCAGTATTTT

j_gene: TRBJ2-3
v_gene: TRBV5-4
abundance: NA
d_gene: NA
CDR3aa: CASSPGDQWGTQYF
CDR3nt: TGTGCCAGCAGCCCCGGGGACCAATGGGGGACGCAGTATTTT

j_gene: TRBJ2-3
v_gene: TRBV5-4
abundance: once
d_gene: NA
CDR3aa: CASSPRGATDTQYF
CDR3nt: TGTGCCAGCAGCCCTCGAGGGGCCACAGATACGCAGTATTTT

j_gene: TRBJ2-7
v_gene: TRBV11-3
abundance: once
d_gene: TRBD2
CDR3aa: CASHPGLAGASEQYF
CDR3nt: TGTGCCAGCCACCCGGGACTAGCGGGAGCGTCCGAGCAGTACTTC

j_gene: TRBJ2-3
v_gene: TRBV5-1
abundance: NA
d_gene: TRBD1
CDR3aa: CASSLTRQGWVDTQYF
CDR3nt: TGCGCCAGCAGCCTGACTCGACAGGGCTGGGTAGATACGCAGTATTTT

j_gene: TRBJ2-5
v_gene: TRBV19
abundance: once
d_gene: NA
CDR3aa: CASSPGQWGETQYF
CDR3nt: TGTGCCAGTAGTCCCGGACAGTGGGGCGAGACCCAGTACTTC

j_gene: TRBJ2-7
v_gene: TRBV4-3
abundance: NA
d_gene: TRBD1
CDR3aa: CASSRGTGGDEQYF
CDR3nt: TGCGCCAGCAGCCGAGGGACAGGGGGCGACGAGCAGTACTTC

j_gene: TRBJ1-5
v_gene: TRBV7-8
abundance: NA
d_gene: NA
CDR3aa: CASSDRQSNQPQHF
CDR3nt: TGTGCCAGCAGCGACCGACAGAGCAATCAGCCCCAGCATTTT

j_gene: TRBJ2-4
v_gene: TRBV10-3
abundance: NA
d_gene: NA
CDR3aa: CAIMEPSYKNIQYF
CDR3nt: TGTGCCATCATGGAGCCGAGTTATAAAAACATTCAGTACTTC

j_gene: TRBJ1-2
v_gene: TRBV30
abundance: NA
d_gene: TRBD1
CDR3aa: CAWSPRDRSYTF
CDR3nt: TGTGCCTGGAGTCCCCGGGACAGGAGCTACACCTTC

j_gene: TRBJ2-1
v_gene: TRBV4-3
abundance: NA
d_gene: TRBD2
CDR3aa: CASSPLAGSYNEQFF
CDR3nt: TGCGCCAGCAGCCCCCTAGCGGGCTCCTACAATGAGCAGTTCTTC

j_gene: TRBJ1-1
v_gene: TRBV6-5
abundance: NA
d_gene: NA
CDR3aa: CASSSAGGGASEAFF
CDR3nt: TGTGCCAGCAGTTCCGCGGGAGGGGGGGCCTCTGAAGCTTTCTTT

j_gene: TRBJ2-7
v_gene: TRBV5-5
abundance: NA
d_gene: TRBD1
CDR3aa: CASSFYLGGQGSHEQYF
CDR3nt: TGTGCCAGCAGCTTCTATCTTGGGGGACAGGGCTCCCACGAGCAGTACTTC

j_gene: TRBJ1-1
v_gene: TRBV4-3
abundance: NA
d_gene: NA
CDR3aa: CASSQEDRRTEAFF
CDR3nt: TGCGCCAGCAGCCAAGAGGACAGAAGGACTGAAGCTTTCTTT

j_gene: TRBJ1-3
v_gene: TRBV23-1
abundance: NA
d_gene: TRBD1
CDR3aa: CASSQPRPGQGTGNTIYF
CDR3nt: TGCGCCAGCAGTCAACCCCGGCCAGGACAGGGTACTGGAAACACCATATATTTT

j_gene: TRBJ1-5
v_gene: TRBV27
abundance: NA
d_gene: NA
CDR3aa: CASSFPDQPQHF
CDR3nt: TGTGCCAGCAGTTTTCCTGATCAGCCCCAGCATTTT

j_gene: TRBJ2-1
v_gene: TRBV5-6
abundance: NA
d_gene: NA
CDR3aa: CASSAQMTSSYNEQFF
CDR3nt: TGTGCCAGCAGCGCCCAAATGACGAGCTCCTACAATGAGCAGTTCTTC

j_gene: TRBJ2-1
v_gene: TRBV4-1
abundance: NA
d_gene: NA
CDR3aa: CASSQDLRGVGNSYNEQFF
CDR3nt: TGCGCCAGCAGCCAAGATCTACGGGGCGTGGGAAACTCCTACAATGAGCAGTTCTTC

j_gene: TRBJ2-5
v_gene: TRBV28
abundance: NA
d_gene: NA
CDR3aa: CASSLVGGISQETQYF
CDR3nt: TGTGCCAGCAGTTTGGTGGGCGGAATTTCTCAGGAGACCCAGTACTTC

j_gene: TRBJ2-1
v_gene: TRBV10-1
abundance: NA
d_gene: NA
CDR3aa: CASSDVSNEQFF
CDR3nt: TGCGCCAGCAGTGATGTTTCCAATGAGCAGTTCTTC

j_gene: TRBJ1-1
v_gene: TRBV7-6
abundance: NA
d_gene: NA
CDR3aa: CASSATSQAPAFF
CDR3nt: TGTGCCAGCAGCGCAACGTCGCAGGCCCCAGCTTTCTTT